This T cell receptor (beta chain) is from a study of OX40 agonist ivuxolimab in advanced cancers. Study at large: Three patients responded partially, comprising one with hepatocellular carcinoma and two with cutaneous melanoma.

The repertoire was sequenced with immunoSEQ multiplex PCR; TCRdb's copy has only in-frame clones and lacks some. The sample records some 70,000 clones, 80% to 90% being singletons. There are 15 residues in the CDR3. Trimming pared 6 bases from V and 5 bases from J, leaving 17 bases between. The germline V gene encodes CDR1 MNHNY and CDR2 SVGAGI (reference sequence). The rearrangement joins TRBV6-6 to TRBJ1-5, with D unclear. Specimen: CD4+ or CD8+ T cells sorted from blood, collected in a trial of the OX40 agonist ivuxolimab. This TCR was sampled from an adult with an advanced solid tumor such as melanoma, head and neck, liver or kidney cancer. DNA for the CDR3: TGTGCCAGCAGCCGGACGGTGGGTGGCTATCAGCCCCAGCATTTT. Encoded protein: CASSRTVGGYQPQHF.